This T cell receptor (beta chain) was identified during a study of blood T cell repertoires in COVID-19. This CDR3 comprises 14 residues. CDR1 is SNHLY and CDR2 is FYNNEI in the germline V gene. After removal of 3 bases from V and 7 bases from J, the junction contained 9 bases not matched to a gene. The assay was immunoSEQ multiplex PCR, and TCRdb's table has in-frame clones only and misses some. Among about 140,000 clones, 84% were seen once, and the ten largest hold 35% to 45%. This clonotype was sampled from a human donor in a cohort sampled during active COVID-19. This chain uses TRBV2 with TRBJ2-7; 7 bases align to TRBD1. Material: peripheral blood. In DNA, the CDR3 is TGTGCCAGCAGTGAGGGGCAGGGGGTAGAAGAGCAGTACTTC. Residues: CASSEGQGVEEQYF.